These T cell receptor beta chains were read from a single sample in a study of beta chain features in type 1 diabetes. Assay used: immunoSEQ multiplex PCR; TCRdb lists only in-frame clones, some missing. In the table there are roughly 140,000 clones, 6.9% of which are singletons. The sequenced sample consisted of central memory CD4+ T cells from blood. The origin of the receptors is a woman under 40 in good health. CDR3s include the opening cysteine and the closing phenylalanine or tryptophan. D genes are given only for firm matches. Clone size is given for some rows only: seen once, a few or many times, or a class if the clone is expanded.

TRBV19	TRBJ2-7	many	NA	TGTGCCAGTAGCACCGCCCAGAACTCCTACGAGCAGTACTTC	CASSTAQNSYEQYF
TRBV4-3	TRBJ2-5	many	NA	TGCGCCAGCAGCCCCATCCCTACGGGGTCCGAGACCCAGTACTTC	CASSPIPTGSETQYF
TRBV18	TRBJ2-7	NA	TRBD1	TGTGCCAGCTCACCACAGGGACAGGGGGACAACGAGCAGTACTTC	CASSPQGQGDNEQYF
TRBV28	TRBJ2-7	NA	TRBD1	TGTGCCAGCAGCCGCCCCGGGACAGGGGCTCGGGAGCAGTACTTC	CASSRPGTGAREQYF
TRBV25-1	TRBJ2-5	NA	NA	TGTGCCAGCAGGACCTTCTCGGCGGGTCGAGATGAGACCCAGTACTTC	CASRTFSAGRDETQYF
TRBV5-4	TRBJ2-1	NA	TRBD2	TGTGCCAGCAGCTTGAAGTGGCTAGCGGCTACCGACAATGAGCAGTTCTTC	CASSLKWLAATDNEQFF
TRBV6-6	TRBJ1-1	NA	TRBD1	TGTGCCAGCAGCGGGGACAGGGAGAAAGAAGCTTTCTTT	CASSGDREKEAFF
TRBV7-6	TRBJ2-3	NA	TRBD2	TGTGCCAGCAGCTTAGGGTTGACTAGCGGGAGCACAGATACGCAGTATTTT	CASSLGLTSGSTDTQYF
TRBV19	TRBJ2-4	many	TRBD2	TGTGCCAGTAGTCCCACGGGACTAGCGGGAACGGCCAAAAACATTCAGTACTTC	CASSPTGLAGTAKNIQYF
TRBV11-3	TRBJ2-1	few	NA	TGTGCCAGCAGCTTATTTGCGATGGATGAGCAGTTCTTC	CASSLFAMDEQFF
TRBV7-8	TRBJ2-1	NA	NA	TGTGCCAGCAGCCCCGGACTAACCTCCTACAATGAGCAGTTCTTC	CASSPGLTSYNEQFF
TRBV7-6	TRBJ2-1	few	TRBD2	TGTGCCAGCAGCGCCAGACTAGCGGGAGGTAATGAGCAGTTCTTC	CASSARLAGGNEQFF
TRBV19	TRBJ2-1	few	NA	TGTGCCAAACCTAGCAATGAGCAGTTCTTC	CAKPSNEQFF
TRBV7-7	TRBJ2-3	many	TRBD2	TGTGCTAGCAGCAAAAGCGGGAGAGGCACAGATACGCAGTATTTT	CASSKSGRGTDTQYF
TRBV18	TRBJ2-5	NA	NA	TGTGCCAGCTCATCTTCACGGGATTTGGGGGAGACCCAGTACTTC	CASSSSRDLGETQYF
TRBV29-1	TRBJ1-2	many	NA	TGCAGCGTTGGAACAGAGGGATTCTATGGCTACACCTTC	CSVGTEGFYGYTF
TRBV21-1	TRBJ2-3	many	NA	TGTGCCAGCACCGAGACGTCGACTAGCGGGATGGATACGCAGTATTTT	CASTETSTSGMDTQYF
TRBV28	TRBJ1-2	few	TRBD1	TGTGCCAGCAGTTTAATCTCTTTGGGGACAGGGGGTAACTATGGCTACACCTTC	CASSLISLGTGGNYGYTF
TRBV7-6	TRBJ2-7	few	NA	TGTGCCAGCAGCCCCGACAGCTCCTACGAGCAGTACTTC	CASSPDSSYEQYF
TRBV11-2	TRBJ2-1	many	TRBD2	TGTGCCAGCAGCTTCCTAGCGGGAGTCGGTGAGCAGTTCTTC	CASSFLAGVGEQFF
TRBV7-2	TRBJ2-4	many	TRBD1	TGTGCCAGCAGCTTAGCGAGGGACAGGGGAGGTCTGGGAAACATTCAGTACTTC	CASSLARDRGGLGNIQYF
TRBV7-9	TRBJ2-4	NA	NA	TGTGCCAGCAGCCCGCGATCGGGGGTGGACATTCAGTACTTC	CASSPRSGVDIQYF
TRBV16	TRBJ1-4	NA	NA	TGTGCCAGCAGCCAATCCGGCCGGACAGCAAATGAAAAACTGTTTTTT	CASSQSGRTANEKLFF
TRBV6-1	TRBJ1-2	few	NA	TGTGCCAGCAGTGAGTGGCCTAACTATGGCTACACCTTC	CASSEWPNYGYTF
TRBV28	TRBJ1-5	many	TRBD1	TGTGCCAGCAGTCCGGGACAGGGACGACAGCCCCAGCATTTT	CASSPGQGRQPQHF